The rows below give T cell receptor beta chains drawn from one sample of a study of shared clonotypes between healthy human individuals. The protocol was immunoSEQ multiplex PCR, while the TCRdb copy is restricted to in-frame clones and leaves out a portion. The table shows 1.5 million to 2.5 million clones, with about 95% occurring only once. Sequenced sample: naive CD8+ T cells sorted from blood. The receptors originated from a man aged 18 to 30 in good health. CDR3s include the opening cysteine and the closing phenylalanine or tryptophan. Fields, in order: D gene, clone size, J gene, V gene, CDR3 DNA, CDR3 protein. D genes are given only for firm matches. Some rows mark clone size as missing; the rest say once, few, many or name a class of expanded clone.

NA,NA,TRBJ1-1,TRBV28,TGTGCCAGCAGCAGGACAGCAGCGTACACTGAAGCTTTCTTT,CASSRTAAYTEAFF
TRBD1,once,TRBJ1-6,TRBV28,TGTGCCAGCAGTTTACGACAGGGGATCCAAAATTCACCCCTCCACTTT,CASSLRQGIQNSPLHF
NA,NA,TRBJ2-7,TRBV4-3,TGCGCCAGCAGCCAAGATTTCCAGGGTGGCTCCTACGAGCAGTACTTC,CASSQDFQGGSYEQYF
TRBD2,NA,TRBJ2-3,TRBV27,TGTGCCAGCACCAGTAGCGGGATTAGCACAGATACGCAGTATTTT,CASTSSGISTDTQYF
TRBD1,NA,TRBJ1-1,TRBV7-9,TGTGCCAGCAGCTCAGGGGGGGATTTACCTGAAGCTTTCTTT,CASSSGGDLPEAFF
TRBD1,NA,TRBJ2-6,TRBV29-1,TGCAGCGTCGAGGACAGGGGGCTAGGGGCCAACGTCCTGACTTTC,CSVEDRGLGANVLTF
TRBD2,NA,TRBJ2-7,TRBV30,TGTGCCTGGAGTGTAATAGCGGGCAAAGAGCAGTACTTC,CAWSVIAGKEQYF
NA,once,TRBJ1-2,TRBV19,TGTGCCAGTACCCGGGATTTCTATGGCTACACCTTC,CASTRDFYGYTF
TRBD2,once,TRBJ2-5,TRBV27,TGTGCCAGCAGTTTATGGGGGGCAGGGCCTTTTACTAGCGGAGAGGCCGCAGAGACCCAGTACTTC,CASSLWGAGPFTSGEAAETQYF
NA,NA,TRBJ2-7,TRBV2,TGTGCCAGCAGGGGGGTGAGCCTCTACGAGCAGTACTTC,CASRGVSLYEQYF
NA,NA,TRBJ1-2,TRBV6-1,TGTGCCAGCAGTGATTCTGCTAACTATGGCTACACCTTC,CASSDSANYGYTF
TRBD2,NA,TRBJ2-1,TRBV13,TGTGCCAGCAGCCCGGCGTTAGCGGGAGGGCCGTTTTATGAGCAGTTCTTC,CASSPALAGGPFYEQFF
NA,NA,TRBJ1-6,TRBV10-3,TGTGCCATCAGTGAGACTTCGCATTGGGAGAATAATTCACCCCTCCACTTT,CAISETSHWENNSPLHF
NA,NA,TRBJ2-1,TRBV2,TGTGCCAGCAGTGAATATATGGGCCTAGCAGAGGAGTACAATGAGCAGTTCTTC,CASSEYMGLAEEYNEQFF
NA,once,TRBJ2-7,TRBV4-1,TGCGCCAGCAGCCAAGCTGGACAGCCCTACGAGCAGTACTTC,CASSQAGQPYEQYF
TRBD2,NA,TRBJ2-7,TRBV13,TGTGCCAGCAGCTCCCTAGCGGGAGACGAGCAGTACTTC,CASSSLAGDEQYF
NA,NA,TRBJ2-5,TRBV7-9,TGTGCCAGCAGCTTAGGGGACGGTCCAATTCGGGAGACCCAGTACTTC,CASSLGDGPIRETQYF
NA,NA,TRBJ2-1,TRBV6-1,TGTGCCACCTTACTAGTGGACTCCTACAATGAGCAGTTCTTC,CATLLVDSYNEQFF
TRBD1,NA,TRBJ2-1,TRBV6-5,TGTGCCAGCAGTTACTGGACAGGCAGCAATGAGCAGTTCTTC,CASSYWTGSNEQFF
NA,NA,TRBJ2-3,TRBV18,TGTGCCAGCTCTACTGGCGGGACAGATACGCAGTATTTT,CASSTGGTDTQYF
NA,NA,TRBJ2-2,TRBV5-1,TGCGCCAGCAGCTTTACAGGGTTGACCGGGGAGCTGTTTTTT,CASSFTGLTGELFF
NA,NA,TRBJ1-4,TRBV5-5,TGTGCCAGCAGCTTGCGGCCAGGGCAAAATGAAAAACTGTTTTTT,CASSLRPGQNEKLFF
TRBD1,NA,TRBJ1-1,TRBV6-5,TGTGCCAGCAATCACAGGGGCATGAACACTGAAGCTTTCTTT,CASNHRGMNTEAFF
NA,NA,TRBJ1-1,TRBV6-5,TGTGCCAGCAGTTATGGTTTCGACACTGAAGCTTTCTTT,CASSYGFDTEAFF
NA,NA,TRBJ2-6,TRBV27,TGTGCCAGCAGTTTTGACGGGACTGGGGCCAACGTCCTGACTTTC,CASSFDGTGANVLTF
TRBD2,NA,TRBJ2-3,TRBV27,TGTGCCAGCAGTCCGCATGAACCTCCTAGCGGGAGCTCAGATACGCAGTATTTT,CASSPHEPPSGSSDTQYF
NA,NA,TRBJ2-3,TRBV6-5,TGTGCCAGCACCAAAACTAGCTTCGGTGCAGATACGCAGTATTTT,CASTKTSFGADTQYF
NA,NA,TRBJ1-3,TRBV11-1,TGTGCCAGCAGCTTGGACAGTTACTCTGGAAACACCATATATTTT,CASSLDSYSGNTIYF
NA,NA,TRBJ2-7,TRBV6-5,TGTGCCAGCAGTTACTCTAACCTAGGAGAGCAGTACTTC,CASSYSNLGEQYF
NA,once,TRBJ1-2,TRBV7-9,TGTGCCAGCAGCCCAACGATGTCTCAGGGTCTTAGCTACACCTTC,CASSPTMSQGLSYTF
NA,NA,TRBJ2-7,TRBV30,TGTGCCTGGAGTGTAAATTGGGGTGGTGAGCAGTACTTC,CAWSVNWGGEQYF
NA,NA,TRBJ2-2,TRBV4-1,TGCGCCAGCAGCCAAGCACAGGGTTGGACCGGGGAGCTGTTTTTT,CASSQAQGWTGELFF
TRBD1,NA,TRBJ1-2,TRBV5-4,TGTGCCAGCAGCTTGGCAGGGGGCAGTGGCTACACCTTC,CASSLAGGSGYTF
NA,NA,TRBJ2-7,TRBV6-6,TGTGCCAGCACGGGGCACCATAACGACCGAGGGTACGAGCAGTACTTC,CASTGHHNDRGYEQYF
NA,NA,TRBJ2-2,TRBV4-3,TGCGCCAGCAGCTATAGCGGAACCGGGGAGCTGTTTTTT,CASSYSGTGELFF
TRBD2,NA,TRBJ2-1,TRBV13,TGTGCCAGCAGCTTAATCGGACTAGCCAATGAGCAGTTCTTC,CASSLIGLANEQFF
NA,NA,TRBJ2-5,TRBV5-4,TGTGCCAGCAGCTTGGTTTCAGAAGAGACCCAGTACTTC,CASSLVSEETQYF
NA,NA,TRBJ1-3,TRBV7-9,TGTGCCAGCAGCTTAGACAGTTCTGGAAACACCATATATTTT,CASSLDSSGNTIYF
NA,NA,TRBJ2-1,TRBV9,TGTGCCAGCACCCCTTCTCTGGGCAATGAGCAGTTCTTC,CASTPSLGNEQFF
NA,NA,TRBJ1-1,TRBV2,TGTGCCAGCAGTGAAGGTTTTGAGATGAACACTGAAGCTTTCTTT,CASSEGFEMNTEAFF
NA,NA,TRBJ2-7,TRBV27,TGTGCCAGCAGTTTATCCTCAGTCTTCGACGAGCAGTACTTC,CASSLSSVFDEQYF
NA,NA,TRBJ1-2,TRBV14,TGTGCCAGCAGCCAAGGGGTTTTTGGCTACACCTTC,CASSQGVFGYTF
NA,NA,TRBJ2-7,TRBV28,TGTGCCAGCAGTTTTATTTTAGGCTCCTACGAGCAGTACTTC,CASSFILGSYEQYF
NA,NA,TRBJ2-7,TRBV11-3,TGTGCCAGCAGCTTAGGGGCCTCCTACGAGCAGTACTTC,CASSLGASYEQYF
NA,NA,TRBJ1-1,TRBV7-9,TGTGCCAGCAGCCCAAAGGTTCGGGGGCGCGGGACTGAAGCTTTCTTT,CASSPKVRGRGTEAFF
NA,NA,TRBJ2-1,TRBV2,TGTGCCAGCAGTGAGGCCCTAAGCTCCTACAATGAGCAGTTCTTC,CASSEALSSYNEQFF
NA,NA,TRBJ1-5,TRBV6-5,TGTGCCAGCGGGGACAATCAGCCCCAGCATTTT,CASGDNQPQHF
TRBD1,NA,TRBJ1-3,TRBV23-1,TGCGCCAGCATCCCCTGGACAGGGTTGCGCACCATATATTTT,CASIPWTGLRTIYF